This paragraph covers one T cell receptor (beta chain) sequence. Its target is not known. The data stem from a study of long-term antiretroviral therapy in people with HIV. It was version v3.0 of the immunoSEQ assay that was run at survey level. Sequencing was designed to cover about 40,000-55,000 T-cell genomes in each sample. TCRdb keeps only in-frame clones here, not all; method: immunoSEQ multiplex PCR. The repertoire holds roughly 34,000 clones, with more than 75% as singletons. Regarding the study as a whole: Clones showing expansion before ART dominated the repertoire at all time points. Post-ART diversity increased but stayed below transplant donor controls. Versus controls, repertoires in people with HIV had narrower CDR3 length ranges.

There are 19 residues in the CDR3. Germline lookup yields CDR1 SGHRS and CDR2 YFSETQ. Trimming cost V 1 base and J 0 bases; bases outside gene matches: 10. Sequencing was performed on unsorted PBMCs, taken 1.9 years after starting antiretroviral therapy. The receptor was derived from a young man with HIV. This chain uses TRBV5-1 with TRBJ2-2; 9 positions match TRBD2. The CDR3 is CASSLRGGGAGSNTGELFF. In DNA form, the CDR3 reads TGCGCCAGCAGCTTGAGAGGCGGGGGGGCCGGATCGAACACCGGGGAGCTGTTTTTT.